This entry lists 28 T cell receptor beta chains sequenced from one sample in a study of T cells in localized non-small cell lung cancer. Clones were sequenced by immunoSEQ multiplex PCR, and TCRdb holds only the in-frame ones, with some missing. This table holds under 2,500 clones, roughly 30% found once. Sequences were derived from normal lung tissue next to the tumor, sampled before any cancer treatment. All receptors derive from a male donor older than 55 with stage I squamous cell lung carcinoma.

This clone has just a few counts. J is TRBJ1-5 and V is TRBV19, with TRBD1 matching over 9 bases. The CDR3 totals 15 residues. Looked up from germline, CDR1 is LNHDA and CDR2 is SQIVND (reference sequence). V gave up 6 bases and J gave up 6 bases; unmatched junction bases: 9. The CDR3 DNA reads as TGTGCCAGTAGCACCACCGGACAGGGGAGTCAGCCCCAGCATTTT. Residues: CASSTTGQGSQPQHF.

This clone has only a few counts. The rearrangement joins TRBV11-3 to TRBJ2-7, with 13 nucleotides matching TRBD2. The V gene end was trimmed by 5 bases and the J gene end by 3 bases; junction bases not matched to a gene: 7. Germline CDR1 and CDR2: SGHNT and YENEEA. The CDR3 sequence is 16 residues long. CDR3 loop: CASSQGLAGRGYEQYF. The CDR3 DNA follows: TGTGCCAGCAGCCAGGGACTAGCGGGGCGAGGCTACGAGCAGTACTTC.

The V and J genes are TRBV9 and TRBJ2-2; possible D gene TRBD2, 5 bases. The CDR3 runs to 16 residues. V lost 4 bases to trimming and J lost 1 base, with 14 bases between them. Germline V CDR1 and CDR2: SGDLS, YYNGEE. CDR3: CASSPLAGLNTGELFF. For the CDR3, the DNA is TGTGCCAGCAGCCCCCTAGCTGGGCTGAACACCGGGGAGCTGTTTTTT. Together with reference TRBV9 and TRBJ2-2, the CDR3 gives the full variable domain: DSGVTQTPKHLITATGQRVTLRCSPRSGDLSVYWYQQSLDQGLQFLIQYYNGEERAKGNILERFSAQQFPDLHSELNLSSLELGDSALYFCASSPLAGLNTGELFFGEGSRLTVL.

V and J are TRBV30 and TRBJ1-2, with D possibly matching TRBD1 (6 bases). From germline, CDR1 is GTSNPN and CDR2 SVGIG (reference sequence). Trimming cost V 2 bases and J 4 bases, with 8 bases left between them. The CDR3 runs to 12 residues. The CDR3 nucleotides read TGTGCCTGGAGTTTACAGGGCTATGGCTACACCTTC. This gives the protein CAWSLQGYGYTF.

This clone turned up a few times. The chain couples TRBV2 to TRBJ2-7, with D possibly TRBD1 on 5 matching bases. Germline V gene lookup returns CDR1 SNHLY and CDR2 FYNNEI. This CDR3 comprises 14 residues. Deletions cut 0 bases from V and 2 bases from J, with 8 bases between. Here the CDR3 DNA reads TGTGCCAGCAGTGAAGCAGACAGAACCTACGAGCAGTACTTC. Its translation: CASSEADRTYEQYF.

CDR3 nucleotides: TGTGCCAGCAGCTTGAGGCGGCTCGGGGTCCACGAGCAGTACTTC. The encoded protein is CASSLRRLGVHEQYF. This rearrangement joins TRBV11-3 to TRBJ2-7; D possibly corresponds to TRBD2 (5 bases). The CDR3 runs to 15 residues. Germline loops: CDR1 SGHNT, CDR2 YENEEA. Trimming cost V 3 bases and J 5 bases, with 17 bases left between them.

Here the CDR3 DNA reads TGTGCCAGCAGTTTTTGGCAGAATGAAAAACTGTTTTTT. This translates into CASSFWQNEKLFF. The chain joins TRBV28 to TRBJ1-4; D is ambiguous. Trimming removed 3 bases from V and 5 bases from J, with 7 bases in between. The CDR3 is 13 residues long. Germline CDR1 and CDR2: MDHEN and SYDVKM.

The V gene is TRBV14, the J gene TRBJ2-1, with 13 bases fitting TRBD2. Germline assignment: CDR1 SGHDN and CDR2 FVKESK. J gave up 6 bases and V 7 bases, and 9 bases lay outside the gene matches. The CDR3 contains 16 residues. CDR3 nucleotides: TGTGCCAGCACCCCACGGACTAGCGGGAGTGGCAATGAGCAGTTCTTC. This translates into CASTPRTSGSGNEQFF.

V is TRBV9 and J is TRBJ1-1; TRBD1 might be the D (6 bases). CDR1 and CDR2 from the germline V gene are SGDLS and YYNGEE. V lost 2 bases to trimming and J lost 0 bases, with 11 bases between them. The CDR3 is made up of 15 amino acids. In nucleotides, the CDR3 is TGTGCCAGCAGCGTTAGGACAGATATGAACACTGAAGCTTTCTTT. This codes for CASSVRTDMNTEAFF.

The chain has TRBV12-5 and TRBJ1-6, with 8 bases matching TRBD1. Germline CDR1 is LGHNT and CDR2 is FRNRAP. This CDR3 region has 15 residues. With V trimmed by 2 bases and J by 7 bases, 4 bases remained unmatched. The CDR3, as DNA: TGTGCTAGTGGTTTGCTCCGGGACAGGAATTCACCCCTCCACTTT. The encoded protein is CASGLLRDRNSPLHF.

The chain couples TRBV6-1 to TRBJ1-6; weak D call: TRBD1 (5 bases). V was clipped by 1 base and J by 10 bases, with 14 bases between them. The CDR3 is made up of 15 amino acids. Per the germline V gene, CDR1 is MNHNS and CDR2 is SASEGT. The CDR3 spells CASSEDWQGDSPLHF. DNA of the CDR3: TGTGCCAGCAGTGAAGATTGGCAGGGAGACTCACCCCTCCACTTT.

In its sample, this clone was seen a few times. This chain connects TRBV9 to TRBJ1-2; 10 bases are a match to TRBD1. Germline-derived CDR1 and CDR2 are SGDLS and YYNGEE. Losses at the gene ends were 5 bases for V and 4 bases for J; bases not matched to a gene: 5. The CDR3 covers 14 residues. In DNA form, the CDR3 reads TGTGCCAGCAGGGCCGGGACAGGGGTCTATGGCTACACCTTC. It specifies CASRAGTGVYGYTF.

Only a few counts were recorded for this clone. The J gene is TRBJ2-2, the V gene TRBV28; TRBD2 agrees at 7 bases. This CDR3 is built from 16 residues. The germline V gene encodes CDR1 MDHEN and CDR2 SYDVKM. V lost 6 bases, J lost 0 bases, and 7 bases stayed unmatched. This CDR3 reads CASSTWGGSNTGELFF. The CDR3 DNA follows: TGTGCCAGCAGCACATGGGGGGGGTCGAACACCGGGGAGCTGTTTTTT.

The table lists this clone with a few counts. The chain carries TRBV28 and TRBJ1-5; TRBD1 is a possible D gene (6 bases). The CDR3 is made up of 16 amino acids. Trimming removed 7 bases from V and 2 bases from J, with 18 bases in between. Germline V lookup: CDR1 MDHEN, CDR2 SYDVKM. The CDR3 DNA reads TGTGCCAGCACCCCAGGGGTCAGAGATGGCAATCAGCCCCAGCATTTT. Protein: CASTPGVRDGNQPQHF.

This clone came up once. The CDR3 sequence: CASSETGPNTEAFF. CDR3 DNA sequence: TGTGCCAGTAGCGAAACGGGACCCAACACTGAAGCTTTCTTT. This chain uses TRBV19 with TRBJ1-1; tentatively, D is TRBD1 (5 bases). Trimming removed 6 bases at V and 2 bases at J, with 13 bases between. The CDR3 is 14 residues long. Germline V gives CDR1 LNHDA, CDR2 SQIVND (reference sequence).

The chain links TRBV28 to TRBJ1-1, with 7 bases identical to TRBD1. CDR3 length equals 15 residues. Germline V gene data show CDR1 as MDHEN and CDR2 as SYDVKM. Unmatched junction bases numbered 7, after V lost 5 bases and J lost 1 base. The CDR3 DNA is TGTGCCAGCAGTGGAACAGGGGACGGGAACACTGAAGCTTTCTTT. Translating it yields CASSGTGDGNTEAFF.

By share, this clone ranks as medium-sized. The V and J genes are TRBV23-1 and TRBJ1-1; a weak D match, TRBD1 (6 bases). TRBV23-1 falls under the ORF class, with uncertain function. Trimming removed 0 bases at V and 1 base at J, with 21 bases between. The CDR3 totals 19 residues. The DNA of the CDR3 is TGCGCCAGCAGTCAATCTACGACAGGTAGGATAGTCTGGAACACTGAAGCTTTCTTT. As protein: CASSQSTTGRIVWNTEAFF.

This chain joins TRBV11-3 and TRBJ1-1; D possibly corresponds to TRBD1 (5 bases). The ends were cut back, 5 bases at V and 0 bases at J, with 13 bases in the middle. The CDR3 is 15 residues long. Germline lookup yields CDR1 SGHNT and CDR2 YENEEA. The CDR3 sequence: CASSITGTVNTEAFF. The CDR3, as DNA: TGTGCCAGCAGCATAACCGGGACCGTGAACACTGAAGCTTTCTTT.

This clone has only a few counts. The CDR3 DNA reads TGTGCCAGTAGTATAGCTGGGGAGACCCAGTACTTC. This codes for CASSIAGETQYF. The chain carries TRBV19 and TRBJ2-5, with D hard to call. Trimming shortened V by 1 base and J by 5 bases, and 5 bases separated the two germline ends. This CDR3 has 12 residues. Germline V lookup: CDR1 LNHDA, CDR2 SQIVND (reference sequence).

The rearrangement joins TRBV9 to TRBJ2-1, with D unresolved. This CDR3 has 17 residues. CDR1 is SGDLS and CDR2 is YYNGEE in the germline V gene. V was shortened by 1 base and J by 7 bases, with 21 bases between the two germline ends. The CDR3 is CASSVRVSDAQINEQFF. The DNA of the CDR3 is TGTGCCAGCAGCGTAAGGGTCAGCGATGCCCAGATAAATGAGCAGTTCTTC.

V usage is TRBV29-1 and J usage is TRBJ1-2; D remains ambiguous. Germline assignment: CDR1 SQVTM and CDR2 ANQGSEA. V dropped 4 bases and J dropped 6 bases, with 15 bases sitting between them. This CDR3 has 13 residues. The CDR3 bases are TGCAGCGTTGGTATGAGACTCTCGGATGGCTACACCTTC. Translation gives CSVGMRLSDGYTF.

This clone was found once. The V call is TRBV12-5, the J call TRBJ1-1; D remains ambiguous. The germline V and J ends were trimmed by 5 bases and 4 bases, with 11 bases remaining between them. Germline V gene sequence: CDR1 LGHNT, CDR2 FRNRAP. The CDR3 runs 13 residues. CDR3: CASGQGSFTEAFF. The CDR3 nucleotides read TGTGCTAGTGGTCAAGGGTCCTTCACTGAAGCTTTCTTT.

This chain connects TRBV19 to TRBJ1-5; TRBD1 agrees at 8 bases. V lost 5 bases and J lost 4; bases outside the gene matches: 7. This CDR3 region has 15 residues. CDR1 and CDR2 (germline): LNHDA, SQIVND (reference sequence). The CDR3 DNA reads TGTGCCAGTAGTTTCACAGGGGGGGGGAATCAGCCCCAGCATTTT. Encoded protein: CASSFTGGGNQPQHF. Full variable domain (remainder filled in from reference TRBV19 and TRBJ1-5): DGGITQSPKYLFRKEGQNVTLSCEQNLNHDAMYWYRQDPGQGLRLIYYSQIVNDFQKGDIAEGYSVSREKKESFPLTVTSAQKNPTAFYLCASSFTGGGNQPQHFGDGTRLSIL.

The chain recombines TRBV19 with TRBJ1-5; no clear D. V lost 9 bases and J lost 5, with 11 bases in between. Germline V gene sequence: CDR1 LNHDA, CDR2 SQIVND (reference sequence). The CDR3 consists of 12 residues. CDR3 region: CASKRAYQPQHF. CDR3 nucleotide sequence: TGTGCCAGCAAAAGGGCCTATCAGCCCCAGCATTTT.

This clone was detected only a few times. This chain links TRBV25-1 with TRBJ1-4; D is possibly TRBD1 (5 bases). Germline V gene sequence: CDR1 MGHDK, CDR2 SYGVNS. The CDR3 runs to 13 residues. Trimming left V 8 bases short and J 6 bases short, with 13 bases between. The CDR3 loop reads CASQGGAYEKLFF. CDR3 nucleotides: TGTGCCAGCCAAGGTGGGGCTTATGAAAAACTGTTTTTT. The full variable domain, its missing parts supplied by reference TRBV25-1 and TRBJ1-4, is EADIYQTPRYLVIGTGKKITLECSQTMGHDKMYWYQQDPGMELHLIHYSYGVNSTEKGDLSSESTVSRIRTEHFPLTLESARPSHTSQYLCASQGGAYEKLFFGSGTQLSVL.

The V and J genes are TRBV19 and TRBJ2-5; tentatively, D is TRBD1 (5 bases). The CDR3 is 13 residues long. Trimming left V 4 bases short and J 5 bases short, with 11 bases between. Germline values: CDR1 LNHDA, CDR2 SQIVND (reference sequence). CDR3 region: CASSTNRGETQYF. The CDR3 region has the DNA TGTGCCAGTAGTACAAATAGGGGTGAGACCCAGTACTTC.

V gene TRBV28 combines with J gene TRBJ1-2; D is uncertain. In germline, CDR1 is MDHEN, CDR2 SYDVKM. The V end was cut by 5 bases, the J end by 8 bases, with 18 bases between. The CDR3 is 14 residues long. CDR3 sequence: CASSPRTSGRGYTF. CDR3 DNA sequence: TGTGCCAGCAGTCCCAGGACCTCGGGCAGGGGCTACACCTTC.

The gene calls are TRBV11-3 and TRBJ1-1; D is possibly TRBD1 (5 bases). Germline V CDR1 and CDR2: SGHNT, YENEEA. Trimming took off 6 bases at V and 0 bases at J, with 17 bases between the two ends. There are 16 residues in the CDR3. The CDR3 loop reads CASSSLAGLLNTEAFF. The CDR3 nucleotides are TGTGCCAGCAGTTCCCTGGCAGGGCTGTTGAACACTGAAGCTTTCTTT.